The rows below give T cell receptor beta chains drawn from one sample of a study of Ad26.COV2.S vaccination and SARS-CoV-2 variants. TCRdb's copy holds only in-frame clones and misses some; the assay was immunoSEQ multiplex PCR. The sample records hundreds of thousands of clones, approximately 86% being singletons. Sequences were derived from peripheral blood, sampled in a trial of Ad26.COV2.S vaccine versus placebo. The receptors were gathered from a person aged 18-60 years who received the Ad26.COV2.S COVID-19 vaccine or a placebo. CDR3s include the opening cysteine and the closing phenylalanine or tryptophan. A D gene is named only where the DNA matches it firmly. Clone size appears in some rows only: once, few, many, or a class for an expanded clone.

J gene | D gene | clone size | V gene | CDR3 DNA | CDR3 protein
TRBJ1-5 | - | - | TRBV18 | TGTGCCAGCTCACCACCAGGAGGGGGGCAGCCCCAGCATTTT | CASSPPGGGQPQHF
TRBJ2-2 | TRBD1 | - | TRBV11-3 | TGTGCCAGCAGCTTAACCCGACAGGGGAGCGGGGAGCTGTTTTTT | CASSLTRQGSGELFF
TRBJ1-2 | - | - | TRBV12-3/TRBV12-4 | TGTGCCAGCACCGTCGACAGCACCTATGGCTACACCTTC | CASTVDSTYGYTF
TRBJ1-1 | - | - | TRBV5-1 | TGCGCCAGCAGCTTTGCACGGCAGACTGAAGCTTTCTTT | CASSFARQTEAFF
TRBJ2-7 | - | - | TRBV5-1 | TGCGCCAGCAGCTTGGAACCTGAAACCTACGAGCAGTACTTC | CASSLEPETYEQYF
TRBJ2-4 | - | - | TRBV7-9 | TGTGCCAGCAGCTCTTCCGGGACAGCCAAAAACATTCAGTACTTC | CASSSSGTAKNIQYF
TRBJ2-3 | - | - | TRBV6-1 | TGTGCCAGCAGTGAACCGCGTGGGGACAAAGGAGATACGCAGTATTTT | CASSEPRGDKGDTQYF
TRBJ1-6 | - | - | TRBV28 | TGTGCCAGCAGCCCGGGACACGGGGAAGGTTGGAATTCACCCCTCCACTTT | CASSPGHGEGWNSPLHF
TRBJ2-1 | TRBD1 | - | TRBV28 | TGTGCCAGCAGGACCGGGACAGTCACCAATGAGCAGTTCTTC | CASRTGTVTNEQFF
TRBJ2-3 | TRBD1 | few | TRBV24-1 | TGTGCCACCAGTGATTTCGGGACAGGGGGCTTCACAGATACGCAGTATTTT | CATSDFGTGGFTDTQYF
TRBJ2-5 | - | - | TRBV11-2 | TGTGCCAGCAGCCGTCCAAGGCAGGGGTTGTACCAAGAGACCCAGTACTTC | CASSRPRQGLYQETQYF